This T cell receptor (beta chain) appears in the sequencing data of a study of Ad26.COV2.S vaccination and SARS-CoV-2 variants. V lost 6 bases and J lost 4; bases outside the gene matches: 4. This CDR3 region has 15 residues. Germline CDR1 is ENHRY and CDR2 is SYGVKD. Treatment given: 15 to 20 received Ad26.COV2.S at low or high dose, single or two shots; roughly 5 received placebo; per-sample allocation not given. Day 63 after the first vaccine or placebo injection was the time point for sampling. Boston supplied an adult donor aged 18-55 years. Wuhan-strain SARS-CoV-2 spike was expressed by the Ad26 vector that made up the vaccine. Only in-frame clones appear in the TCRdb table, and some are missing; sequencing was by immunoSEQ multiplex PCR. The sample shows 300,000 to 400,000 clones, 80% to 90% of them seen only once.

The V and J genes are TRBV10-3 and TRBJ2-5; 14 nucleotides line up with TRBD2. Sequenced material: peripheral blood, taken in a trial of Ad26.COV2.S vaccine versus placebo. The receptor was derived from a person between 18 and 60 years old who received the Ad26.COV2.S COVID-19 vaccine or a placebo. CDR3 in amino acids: CAISEGTSGRETQYF. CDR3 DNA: TGTGCCATCAGCGAGGGGACTAGCGGGAGAGAGACCCAGTACTTC.